Listed below are T cell receptor beta chains from one sample, sequenced in a study of control samples from healthy donors and cancer patients. TCRdb's table, derived via immunoSEQ multiplex PCR, lists solely in-frame clones and lacks some. Among fewer than 200,000 clones listed, around 90% were seen once. The specimen was blood. The receptors shown here come from a man aged 25-45 years in good health. The CDR3 runs from the conserved cysteine through the conserved F or W. Fields, in order: D gene, V gene, clone size, J gene, CDR3 DNA, CDR3 protein. The D gene is left open where the match is weak. Expanded clones are given a class, and other clones once, few, many or no size at all.

>NA|TRBV7-7|NA|TRBJ1-4
TGTGCCAGCAGCTTAGATCGGGGTGAAAAACTGTTTTTT
CASSLDRGEKLFF
>NA|TRBV18|NA|TRBJ2-6
TGTGCCAGCTCACCTCTCTCCCTGCTCTCTGGGGCCAACGTCCTGACTTTC
CASSPLSLLSGANVLTF
>NA|TRBV25-1|NA|TRBJ2-5
TGTGCCAGCAGTCGGGCTTACCAAGAGACCCAGTACTTC
CASSRAYQETQYF
>TRBD1|TRBV4-1|NA|TRBJ1-3
TGCGCCAGCAGCCAAGGAACAGGGGAGCGGAACACCATATATTTT
CASSQGTGERNTIYF
>NA|TRBV19|NA|TRBJ1-5
TGTGCCAGTAGTTCCGGACGGATTAATCAGCCCCAGCATTTT
CASSSGRINQPQHF
>TRBD1|TRBV6-4|NA|TRBJ1-2
TGTGCCAGCAGTCAACAGGGGTATGGCTATGGCTACACCTTC
CASSQQGYGYGYTF
>TRBD2|TRBV14|NA|TRBJ2-5
TGTGCCAGCAGTTTTCTGCGGGAGGGCCAAGAGACCCAGTACTTC
CASSFLREGQETQYF
>NA|TRBV11-2|NA|TRBJ1-2
TGTGCCAGCAGCTATCAGGGGAGCTCAAACTATGGCTACACCTTC
CASSYQGSSNYGYTF
>NA|TRBV27|NA|TRBJ1-3
TGTGCCAGCAGTCCCCCAGGCGCGGGAAACACCATATATTTT
CASSPPGAGNTIYF
>NA|TRBV7-2|once|TRBJ1-5
TGTGCCAGCAGCTTAGCGAAGGCTCAGCCCCAGCATTTT
CASSLAKAQPQHF
>NA|TRBV9|NA|TRBJ2-1
TGTGCCAGCAGCCCACGACGTACAGCCAACAATGAGCAGTTCTTC
CASSPRRTANNEQFF
>NA|TRBV11-2|NA|TRBJ1-1
TGTGCCAGCAGCTTTCAAGGGGGGATGAACACTGAAGCTTTCTTT
CASSFQGGMNTEAFF
>TRBD1|TRBV7-3|NA|TRBJ2-7
TGTGCCAGCAGCTTAACTGCGGGACAGGGGGCGGGTGAGCAGTACTTC
CASSLTAGQGAGEQYF
>NA|TRBV9|once|TRBJ2-1
TGTGCCAGCAGCCCCGAGAGCTCCTACAATGAGCAGTTCTTC
CASSPESSYNEQFF
>NA|TRBV3-1/TRBV3-2|NA|TRBJ2-2
TGTGCCAGCAGCCAAGGAGACACCGGGGAGCTGTTTTTT
CASSQGDTGELFF
>TRBD2|TRBV5-1|NA|TRBJ2-1
TGCGCCAGCAGCTTGAGGGCGGGAGGGCCAAACGAGCAGTTCTTC
CASSLRAGGPNEQFF
>NA|TRBV18|NA|TRBJ2-3
TGTGCCAGCTCACCAAAAGGGGATACGCAGTATTTT
CASSPKGDTQYF
>NA|TRBV5-1|once|TRBJ2-3
TGCGCCAGCAGCCCGGGACAAGAGACAGATACGCAGTATTTT
CASSPGQETDTQYF
>TRBD2|TRBV19|NA|TRBJ2-2
TGTGCCAGTAGTATACAGCGGGGGTTAGAAACCGGGGAGCTGTTTTTT
CASSIQRGLETGELFF
>TRBD2|TRBV7-9|NA|TRBJ2-5
TGTGCCAGCAGCTTAATTCAACTAGCGGGGGGGCCCCGAGAGACCCAGTACTTC
CASSLIQLAGGPRETQYF
>NA|TRBV2|NA|TRBJ1-5
TGTGCCAGCAGTGATGTCTATAGCAATCAGCCCCAGCATTTT
CASSDVYSNQPQHF
>TRBD2|TRBV28|NA|TRBJ2-5
TGTGCCACAGCGGGGCAAGAGACCCAGTACTTC
CATAGQETQYF
>NA|TRBV4-2|NA|TRBJ1-5
TGTGCCAGCAGCCTCGGGGGCGGGGGGCCCAATCAGCCCCAGCATTTT
CASSLGGGGPNQPQHF
>NA|TRBV12-1|NA|TRBJ2-1
TGTGCCAGCAGCTATAAGCGGACCCACCTTTACAATGAGCAGTTCTTC
CASSYKRTHLYNEQFF
>NA|TRBV7-6|NA|TRBJ2-3
TGTGCCAGCAGCTTCGGACCCAACACAGAAAACACAGATACGCAGTATTTT
CASSFGPNTENTDTQYF
>NA|TRBV14|NA|TRBJ2-1
TGTGCCAGCAGTGCGCCCGGCGGCGATGAGCAGTTCTTC
CASSAPGGDEQFF
>NA|TRBV18|NA|TRBJ1-3
TGTGCCAGCTCCTCGCAATATATCTCTGGAAACACCATATATTTT
CASSSQYISGNTIYF
>NA|TRBV7-9|NA|TRBJ2-2
TGTGCCAGCAGCTTAGCCCCCGGGGAGCTGTTTTTT
CASSLAPGELFF
>NA|TRBV25-1|NA|TRBJ1-6
TGTGCCAGCAGTGACCCGACACGGGGGATATCACCCCTCCACTTT
CASSDPTRGISPLHF
>NA|TRBV9|NA|TRBJ1-5
TGTGCCAGCAGCGGACCCTATAGCAATCAGCCCCAGCATTTT
CASSGPYSNQPQHF
>NA|TRBV6-5|NA|TRBJ1-6
TGTGCCAGCAATCTGAAAATGCAGAATTCACCCCTCCACTTT
CASNLKMQNSPLHF
>TRBD2|TRBV5-5|NA|TRBJ2-2
TGTGCCAGCAGCTTGTATGGGAGGGTCGGGGAGCTGTTTTTT
CASSLYGRVGELFF
>NA|TRBV19|NA|TRBJ2-1
TGTGCCAGTAGTATGGTAGCGAATGGGTACAATGAGCAGTTCTTC
CASSMVANGYNEQFF
>NA|TRBV19|few|TRBJ2-7
TGTGCCAGTAGTATAGGTGCGACAGTGACCTACGAGCAGTACTTC
CASSIGATVTYEQYF
>NA|TRBV2|many|TRBJ1-2
TGTGCCAGCATACGGCAAGGGGCTAACTATGGCTACACCTTC
CASIRQGANYGYTF
>NA|TRBV24-1|NA|TRBJ2-3
TGTGCCACCAGTGATTCCGAACGCCTCACAGATACGCAGTATTTT
CATSDSERLTDTQYF
>NA|TRBV3-1/TRBV3-2|NA|TRBJ2-1
TGTGCCAGCAGCCAAGCCCGCGGCTGGGACTCCTACAATGAGCAGTTCTTC
CASSQARGWDSYNEQFF
>NA|TRBV9|NA|TRBJ1-3
TGTGCCAGCAGCGGCAGGGATCCCGAACTTACAAGCTCTGGAAACACCATATATTTT
CASSGRDPELTSSGNTIYF
>NA|TRBV4-1|NA|TRBJ2-3
TGCGCCAGCAGGATTATGGTCGGGGTTAGCACAGATACGCAGTATTTT
CASRIMVGVSTDTQYF
>NA|TRBV6-1|NA|TRBJ2-7
TGTGCCAGCAGTGAAACAGGCTTGGGCGGGCAGTACTTC
CASSETGLGGQYF
>NA|TRBV4-3|NA|TRBJ2-3
TGCGCCAGCAGCCAAGAGAGGAATGGGAGGTCAGATACGCAGTATTTT
CASSQERNGRSDTQYF
>TRBD2|TRBV5-1|NA|TRBJ2-3
TGCGCCAGCAGCTTGGAGCGGGGAAGCACAGATACGCAGTATTTT
CASSLERGSTDTQYF
>TRBD2|TRBV24-1|NA|TRBJ2-1
TGTGCCACCAGTGATTTCCCTAAGGCTAGCGGGAGTCGGAATGAGCAGTTCTTC
CATSDFPKASGSRNEQFF
>TRBD1|TRBV3-1/TRBV3-2|NA|TRBJ2-2
TGTGCCAGCAGCCAAGATCAGGGGGAAAGGCCCGGGGAGCTGTTTTTT
CASSQDQGERPGELFF
>TRBD1|TRBV5-6|NA|TRBJ1-5
TGTGCCAGCAGCTTCTGGACAGGGGCTTACAATCAGCCCCAGCATTTT
CASSFWTGAYNQPQHF
>NA|TRBV7-9|NA|TRBJ2-3
TGTGCCAGCAGTCCCTACCGGGGGATCACAGATACGCAGTATTTT
CASSPYRGITDTQYF
>NA|TRBV6-5|NA|TRBJ2-3
TGTGCCAGCAGTTACTCGGGGAGTCCGGGACCTGTGTATTTT
CASSYSGSPGPVYF
>TRBD1|TRBV19|NA|TRBJ1-3
TGTGCCAGTAGTATCCGTGGGGACAGCTCTGGAAACACCATATATTTT
CASSIRGDSSGNTIYF
>TRBD2|TRBV10-3|NA|TRBJ2-3
TGTGCCATCAGTGTTAGCGGGGTTCTGTCCGATACGCAGTATTTT
CAISVSGVLSDTQYF
>TRBD1|TRBV5-6|NA|TRBJ1-2
TGTGCCAGCAGCTTGTGGGACAGCCACTATGGCTACACCTTC
CASSLWDSHYGYTF
>NA|TRBV24-1|NA|TRBJ1-5
TGTGCCACCAGTGAGCGATCGGCTGGCAATCAGCCCCAGCATTTT
CATSERSAGNQPQHF
>NA|TRBV3-1/TRBV3-2|once|TRBJ2-1
TGTGCCAGCAGCCAAAGGGGGGGAACGGGGAATGAGCAGTTCTTC
CASSQRGGTGNEQFF
>TRBD1|TRBV10-3|NA|TRBJ2-1
TGTGCCATCAGCATACATGATGGGACAGGGATTAGTAGTGAGCAGTTCTTC
CAISIHDGTGISSEQFF
>NA|TRBV4-1|NA|TRBJ1-1
TGCGCCAGCAGCCAAGGGGCTGACAGGCGCAACACTGAAGCTTTCTTT
CASSQGADRRNTEAFF
>NA|TRBV5-4|NA|TRBJ1-1
TGTGCCAGCAGCTATAATTGGGTAGGCACTGAAGCTTTCTTT
CASSYNWVGTEAFF
>TRBD1|TRBV15|NA|TRBJ1-4
TGTGCCACCAGCCGACAGGGCTTCCGGGAAAAACTGTTTTTT
CATSRQGFREKLFF
>NA|TRBV20-1|once|TRBJ1-6
TGCAGTGCTAGTAAGGGTCAGTCACCCCTCCACTTT
CSASKGQSPLHF